This record covers a single TCR beta chain. Source study methods: Amplification of reference gene primers provided the estimated nucleated cell counts. The protocol was immunoSEQ multiplex PCR, while the TCRdb copy is restricted to in-frame clones and leaves out a portion. The V and J calls and clone size are taken from that table; D and trimming were inferred from the DNA. The sample has about 210,000 clones, more than 70% seen once; the top ten hold approximately 7.4%. These data come from a study of blood T cell repertoires in COVID-19. Looking at the study overall: Italy, Spain and the United States were the sources of the convalescent and acute COVID-19 samples.

Germline CDR1 and CDR2: SGHTA and FQGNSA. The CDR3 totals 15 residues. Unmatched junction bases numbered 7, after V lost 6 bases and J lost 3 bases. The rearrangement links TRBV7-2 to TRBJ2-7; TRBD2 aligns across 11 bases. This receptor was taken from a woman aged 45-65 years with acute or convalescent COVID-19. Sequencing was performed on peripheral blood. CDR3 DNA: TGTGCCAGCAGGTTCGGGACTAGCGGCCTCTACGAGCAGTACTTC. Amino acid sequence: CASRFGTSGLYEQYF.